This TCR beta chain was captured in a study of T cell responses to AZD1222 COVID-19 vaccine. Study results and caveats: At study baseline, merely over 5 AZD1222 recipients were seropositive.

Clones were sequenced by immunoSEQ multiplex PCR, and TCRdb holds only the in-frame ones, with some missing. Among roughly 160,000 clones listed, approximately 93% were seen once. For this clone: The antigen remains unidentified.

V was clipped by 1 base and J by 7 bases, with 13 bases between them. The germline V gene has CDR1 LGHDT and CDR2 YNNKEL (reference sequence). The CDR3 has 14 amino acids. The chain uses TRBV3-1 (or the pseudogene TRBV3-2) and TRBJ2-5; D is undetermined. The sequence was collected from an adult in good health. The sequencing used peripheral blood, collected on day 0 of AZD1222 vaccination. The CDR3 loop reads CASSQGVSLGTQYF. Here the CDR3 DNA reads TGTGCCAGCAGCCAAGGTGTCTCCCTGGGGACCCAGTACTTC.